Each of the 9 T cell receptor beta chains below was sequenced from the same sample in a study of blood T cells in healthy people across ages. It was with a sample-barcoded 5' primer and a J-beta primer mix that a second PCR of roughly 7 to 12 cycles was run. Using its own MiXCR run on the 5' RACE reads, TCRdb lists one record per CDR3 protein. The sample carries about 760,000 distinct CDR3 sequences, more than 20% recorded once. These data were also filed under a second study, of T cells of mothers and their children.

Sequencing was performed on blood. The receptors stem from a boy under 18 in good health.

This clonotype was picked up a small number of times. At one end the junction does not follow the germline gene, possibly because of a read error. The chain uses TRBV6-4 and TRBJ1-5; tentatively, D is TRBD1 (6 bases). The CDR3 runs to 13 residues. Germline V gene sequence: CDR1 MRHNA, CDR2 SNTAGT. Here the CDR3 reads CASSLDSNQPRHF. The CDR3 DNA reads as TGTGCCAGCAGTCTGGACAGCAATCAGCCCCGGCATTTT.

This chain connects TRBV28 to TRBJ2-7; possibly TRBD1 for D (6 bases). Germline V CDR1 and CDR2: MDHEN, SYDVKM. The CDR3 is 16 amino acids. V lost 3 bases, J lost 3 bases, and 18 bases lay in between. CDR3 region: CASSFIPSGQFYEQYF. The CDR3 DNA is TGTGCCAGCAGTTTCATCCCCTCGGGACAATTCTACGAGCAGTACTTC.

This clonotype was detected only a few times. J is TRBJ2-5 and V is TRBV7-9; TRBD2 matches at 8 bases. With 5 bases clipped from V and 4 bases from J, the junction kept 6 bases outside the gene matches. CDR1 and CDR2 from the germline V gene are SEHNR and FQNEAQ (reference sequence). This CDR3 comprises 14 residues. The CDR3 DNA reads TGTGCCAGCAGCGGCAGCGGGAGATCAGAGACCCAGTACTTC. Its translation is CASSGSGRSETQYF.

This clonotype was observed a few times. This sequence joins TRBV9 and TRBJ2-7; TRBD1 might be the D (6 bases). Germline CDR1 SGDLS, CDR2 YYNGEE. This CDR3 contains 13 residues. The V end was cut by 4 bases, the J end by 6 bases, with 14 bases between. This chain's CDR3 is CASSYSTGLEQYF. The CDR3, as DNA: TGTGCCAGCAGCTACTCAACAGGGCTCGAGCAGTACTTC. The whole variable domain, filled in from reference TRBV9 and TRBJ2-7, reads DSGVTQTPKHLITATGQRVTLRCSPRSGDLSVYWYQQSLDQGLQFLIQYYNGEERAKGNILERFSAQQFPDLHSELNLSSLELGDSALYFCASSYSTGLEQYFGPGTRLTVT.

This chain links TRBV20-1 with TRBJ2-1; no clear D gene. Trimming stripped 2 bases from V and 4 bases from J, with 12 bases between. Per the germline V gene, CDR1 is DFQATT and CDR2 is SNEGSKA (reference sequence). This CDR3 comprises 14 residues. CDR3 nucleotides: TGCAGTGCTAGAACGCAGAATGCGTACAATGAGCAGTTCTTC. Translating it yields CSARTQNAYNEQFF.

This rearrangement joins TRBV27 to TRBJ2-5; 13 nucleotides match TRBD2. The end of the DNA aligns better with TRBJ2-7, so the J call may be wrong. The CDR3 contains 17 residues. Looked up from germline, CDR1 is MNHEY and CDR2 is SMNVEV (reference sequence). The CDR3 loop reads CASSLRGLAGPLDEQYF. CDR3 nucleotide sequence: TGTGCCAGCAGTTTAAGGGGACTAGCGGGGCCCCTAGACGAGCAGTACTTC.

The chain carries TRBV12-3 or TRBV12-4 and TRBJ2-5; TRBD2 matches 14 bases. The end of the DNA aligns better with TRBJ2-7, so the J call may be wrong. This CDR3 spans 14 amino acids. CDR3 DNA: TGTGCCAGCAGTGGGACTAGCGGGAGTCGCGAGCAGTACTTC. Its translation: CASSGTSGSREQYF.

This clonotype was found a few times. The chain couples TRBV12-3 or TRBV12-4 to TRBJ2-5; D is ambiguous. This CDR3 region has 13 residues. The V and J ends lost 6 bases and 5 bases respectively, with 13 bases between them. The CDR3 nucleotides are TGTGCCAGCAGACCTGATTGGGGTGAGACCCAGTACTTC. Its translation is CASRPDWGETQYF.

In its sample, this clonotype was seen a few times. The V gene is TRBV5-1, the J gene TRBJ1-4; D is undetermined. The CDR3 has 16 amino acids. Deletions cut 0 bases from V and 8 bases from J, with 17 bases between. In germline, CDR1 is SGHRS, CDR2 YFSETQ. The chain's CDR3 is CASSLAGYGEAEKLFF. Here the CDR3 DNA reads TGCGCCAGCAGCTTGGCCGGGTATGGGGAAGCGGAAAAACTGTTTTTT.